This T cell receptor (beta chain) was recovered during a study of CD8+ T cells in alopecia areata. Findings of the study overall: Higher clonality was seen in lesional scalp than in normal scalp, especially in alopecia totalis/universalis.

Peripheral blood samples and lesional scalp punch biopsies were obtained from alopecia areata patients. Sequencing used cDNA as its template, made by extracting RNA and reverse transcribing it. Some clones are missing from TCRdb's copy, which holds only in-frame ones; the method was immunoSEQ multiplex PCR. The top ten clones hold around 1.2% of a sample with 200,000 to 250,000 clones, roughly two thirds of them seen once. Trimming stripped 3 bases from V and 9 bases from J, with 11 bases between. CDR1 GTSNPN and CDR2 SVGIG come from the germline V gene (reference sequence). CDR3 length: 12 residues. This clone was observed a few times. Its matching antigen is unknown.

The V call is TRBV30, the J call TRBJ2-2, with D unclear. The sequence was obtained from a human donor with alopecia areata. Source: CD4+ T cells sorted from blood, taken at week 0. The CDR3 nucleotides read TGTGCCTGGAGGGGATCGGGCTGGGAGCTGTTTTTT. Encoded protein: CAWRGSGWELFF.